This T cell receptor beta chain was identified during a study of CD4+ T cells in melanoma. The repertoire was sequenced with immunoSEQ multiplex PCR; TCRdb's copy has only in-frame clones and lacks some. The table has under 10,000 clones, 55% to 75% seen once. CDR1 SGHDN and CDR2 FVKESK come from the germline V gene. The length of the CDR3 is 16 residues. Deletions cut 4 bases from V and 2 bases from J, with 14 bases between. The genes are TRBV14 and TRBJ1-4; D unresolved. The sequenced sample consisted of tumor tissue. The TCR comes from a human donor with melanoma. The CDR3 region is CASSLSSDRTNEKLFF. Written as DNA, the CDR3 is TGTGCCAGCAGCCTCTCATCCGATCGGACTAATGAAAAACTGTTTTTT.